The clone carrying this TCR beta chain has only a few counts. Each ophthalmopathy patient scored at least 3 on the Clinical Activity Score and at least 4 on NOSPECS grade, with duration under 3 months. The authors took PBMCs from roughly 10 ml fresh peripheral blood. What was amplified from RNA transcripts were TCR beta CDR3 regions. The HTBI primer set drove a first-round RT-PCR of the TCR CDR3. TCRdb re-analysed the multiplex PCR reads in MiXCR, keeping a single row per CDR3 protein. The sample shows approximately 570,000 distinct CDR3 sequences, less than 20% of them seen only once. This record belongs to a study of T cells in Graves' hyperthyroidism and ophthalmopathy. V gave up 1 base and J gave up 0 bases, with 17 bases separating them. The germline gives CDR1 SGHRS, CDR2 YFSETQ. This CDR3 contains 19 residues.

The rearrangement links TRBV5-1 to TRBJ2-6, with a possible D match to TRBD1 (6 bases). This receptor was taken from a man aged 40-50 years with Graves' ophthalmopathy. The material sequenced was blood. CDR3 DNA: TGCGCCAGCAGCTTGTTGGACAGCCACAGATACTCTGGGGCCAACGTCCTGACTTTC. Protein: CASSLLDSHRYSGANVLTF.